Each of the 14 T cell receptor beta chains below was sequenced from the same sample in a study of T cell responses to AZD1222 COVID-19 vaccine. Libraries were prepared by immunoSEQ multiplex PCR; TCRdb keeps only in-frame clonotypes and omits some of them. The sample includes tens of thousands of clones, 75% to 90% of them seen just once. Sequencing used peripheral blood, obtained on day 0 of AZD1222 vaccination. The receptors shown here come from an adult in good health.

The chain has TRBV6-4 and TRBJ2-7; TRBD2 matches 12 bases. The V gene end was trimmed by 1 base and the J gene end by 5 bases; junction bases not matched to a gene: 3. The germline V gene has CDR1 MRHNA and CDR2 SNTAGT. The CDR3 consists of 15 residues. The CDR3 spells CASSDCLAGGNEQYF. The CDR3 coding sequence is TGTGCCAGCAGTGACTGCCTAGCGGGGGGGAACGAGCAGTACTTC.

A single count supports this clone. V and J are TRBV30 and TRBJ2-3; D might be TRBD2 (5 bases). Germline V gene lookup returns CDR1 GTSNPN and CDR2 SVGIG (reference sequence). This CDR3 region has 13 residues. Trimming took off 0 bases at V and 4 bases at J, with 8 bases between the two ends. In DNA, the CDR3 is TGTGCCTGGAGTGTAAGGCGGGCAGATACGCAGTATTTT. It specifies CAWSVRRADTQYF.

This clone was found a few times. CDR3 protein: CAISVVGTYNEQFF. For the CDR3, the DNA is TGTGCCATCAGTGTAGTCGGAACTTACAATGAGCAGTTCTTC. The rearrangement joins TRBV10-3 to TRBJ2-1; the D is unclear. CDR1 and CDR2 from the germline V gene are ENHRY and SYGVKD. This CDR3 comprises 14 residues. The V gene lost 4 bases and the J gene lost 4 bases, with 11 bases spanning the gap.

V is TRBV3-1 (or the pseudogene TRBV3-2) and J is TRBJ1-6; D unresolved. The CDR3 contains 15 residues. Per germline, CDR1 LGHDT and CDR2 YNNKEL (reference sequence). V lost 4 bases and J lost 0, with 7 bases in between. The CDR3 protein is CASSLGSSYNSPLHF. The CDR3 coding sequence is TGTGCCAGCAGCCTAGGGAGCTCCTATAATTCACCCCTCCACTTT.

A single count supports this clone. The chain carries TRBV4-1 and TRBJ1-6; no reliable D call. V was pared by 5 bases and J by 7 bases, with 9 bases between. The CDR3 extends over 13 amino acids. Germline CDR1 reads MGHRA; CDR2 reads YSYEKL. The CDR3 region is CASSVGSNSPLHF. The CDR3 coding sequence is TGCGCCAGCAGCGTGGGGTCGAATTCACCCCTCCACTTT.

The rearrangement uses TRBV28 and TRBJ1-5; TRBD1 agrees at 8 bases. Looked up from germline, CDR1 is MDHEN and CDR2 is SYDVKM. Germline trimming cut 7 bases from V and 7 bases from J; bases unmatched to any gene: 9. This CDR3 contains 14 residues. CDR3: CASIVGQGGQPQHF. CDR3 bases: TGTGCCAGCATTGTTGGACAGGGTGGCCAGCCCCAGCATTTT.

This chain uses TRBV11-2 with TRBJ2-7, with D possibly matching TRBD1 (5 bases). Germline loops: CDR1 SGHAT, CDR2 FQNNGV. Trimming took 3 bases from V and 3 from J, leaving 18 bases between them. The CDR3 sequence is 16 residues long. The CDR3 nucleotides read TGTGCCAGCAGCTTGGGGCAGGGTCGCACCTACTACGAGCAGTACTTC. Amino acid sequence: CASSLGQGRTYYEQYF.

This chain links TRBV11-2 with TRBJ2-7, with D tentatively TRBD2 (5 bases). The germline V gene encodes CDR1 SGHAT and CDR2 FQNNGV. V lost 3 bases to trimming and J lost 0 bases, with 15 bases between them. The CDR3 contains 16 residues. The CDR3 spells CASSFKRRPSSYEQYF. In nucleotides, the CDR3 is TGTGCCAGCAGCTTCAAGCGGAGACCATCCTCCTACGAGCAGTACTTC.

J is TRBJ1-3 and V is TRBV7-6; 9 positions match TRBD1. This CDR3 is 15 amino acids long. The germline gives CDR1 SGHVS, CDR2 FNYEAQ. V shed 2 bases and J 6 bases; nucleotides not matched to a gene: 5. Here the CDR3 DNA reads TGTGCCAGCAGCTTACAGGGGACAGGGATAAACACCATATATTTT. It translates to CASSLQGTGINTIYF.

This clone was detected only once. The chain uses TRBV30 and TRBJ1-1; tentative D call: TRBD1 (6 bases). CDR1 is GTSNPN and CDR2 is SVGIG in the germline V gene (reference sequence). Trimming shortened V by 4 bases and J by 4 bases, and 10 bases separated the two germline ends. The CDR3 is made up of 12 amino acids. The CDR3, as DNA: TGTGCCTGGACCCAGGGGCTCACTGAAGCTTTCTTT. Translating it yields CAWTQGLTEAFF.

The V gene is TRBV30, the J gene TRBJ1-6; tentatively, D is TRBD1 (6 bases). V was cut by 0 bases and J by 7 bases, with 10 bases left in between. The CDR3 extends over 14 amino acids. Germline-derived CDR1 and CDR2 are GTSNPN and SVGIG (reference sequence). CDR3 bases: TGTGCCTGGAGTGTACTCACAGGGAATTCACCCCTCCACTTT. Protein product: CAWSVLTGNSPLHF. The full variable domain, in which reference TRBV30 and TRBJ1-6 provide the parts outside the CDR3, is SQTIHQWPATLVQPVGSPLSLECTVEGTSNPNLYWYRQAAGRGLQLLFYSVGIGQISSEVPQNLSASRPQDRQFILSSKKLLLSDSGFYLCAWSVLTGNSPLHFGNGTRLTVT.

In this sample, this clone turned up a few times. The chain links TRBV28 to TRBJ1-4; D is undetermined. CDR3 length: 12 residues. The V end lost 4 bases, the J end lost 8 bases, and 8 bases lay between the germline ends. Germline CDR1 MDHEN, CDR2 SYDVKM. CDR3 nucleotides: TGTGCCAGCAGTTCGGGAAAGGAAAAACTGTTTTTT. Protein sequence: CASSSGKEKLFF.

The table lists this clone with a count of one. V usage is TRBV7-8 and J usage is TRBJ2-3; 7 bases are shared with TRBD2. Germline CDR1 reads SGHVS; CDR2 reads FQNEAQ. The CDR3 is made up of 15 amino acids. V was clipped by 3 bases and J by 3 bases; unmatched bases: 6. The CDR3 bases are TGTGCCAGCAGCTTCCGGCTAGCGGAGACAGATACGCAGTATTTT. It yields the protein CASSFRLAETDTQYF.

V gene TRBV28 combines with J gene TRBJ1-1; possibly TRBD1 for D (6 bases). CDR1 and CDR2 from the germline V gene are MDHEN and SYDVKM. This CDR3 contains 18 residues. With 3 bases removed from V and 0 bases from J, the gap between germline ends came to 20 bases. The CDR3 DNA is TGTGCCAGCAGTTTCTTTCTCCCGGGACAACAGATGAACACTGAAGCTTTCTTT. Translation gives CASSFFLPGQQMNTEAFF.